This TCR beta chain stems from a study of identical twins. Points from the study as a whole: Reduced insertions were recorded for abundant cord blood beta clonotypes, with no such pattern in memory repertoires.

CDR3 size: 13 residues. Germline V gene sequence: CDR1 LGHNA, CDR2 YNFKEQ. The V end lost 3 bases, the J end lost 8 bases, and 11 bases lay between the germline ends. With template switching, a universal primer site was added, and the cDNA carried unique molecular identifiers. TCRdb fed the 5' RACE reads into MiXCR, producing one record per CDR3 protein. Among 1.5 million or so distinct CDR3 sequences listed, around 33% were seen once. Details on this clonotype: As yet, its antigen is unknown.

The receptor was isolated from a newborn girl in good health. Sequencing was done on a sample of cord blood. This chain joins TRBV4-2 and TRBJ2-1; no clear D gene. The CDR3 DNA is TGTGCCAGCAGCCAGGACCTTCTCGATGAGCAGTTCTTC. This sequence encodes CASSQDLLDEQFF.